Many counts were recorded for the clone carrying this T cell receptor (beta chain). These data originate in a study of T cells in Graves' hyperthyroidism and ophthalmopathy. Amplification targeted TCR beta CDR3 regions from RNA transcripts. During a first-round RT-PCR of the TCR CDR3, the HTBI primer set was used. TCRdb reprocessed the multiplex PCR reads via MiXCR and lists one record per CDR3 protein. Of 700,000 to 850,000 distinct CDR3 sequences in the sample, under 45% are singletons; the top ten hold 31%. This CDR3 contains 14 residues. The germline gives CDR1 SEHNR, CDR2 FQNEAQ (reference sequence). V was clipped by 3 bases and J by 3 bases, with 9 bases between them.

The source of this sequence is a woman aged 40 to 50 with Graves' hyperthyroidism. Sequencing was done on a sample of blood. V and J are TRBV7-9 and TRBJ1-5; D gene uncertain. The CDR3 DNA is TGTGCCAGCAGCTTTTTGGCAGACAATCAGCCCCAGCATTTT. This encodes CASSFLADNQPQHF. The full variable domain, with the rest looked up from reference TRBV7-9 and TRBJ1-5, is DTGVSQNPRHKITKRGQNVTFRCDPISEHNRLYWYRQTLGQGPEFLTYFQNEAQLEKSRLLSDRFSAERPKGSFSTLEIQRTEQGDSAMYLCASSFLADNQPQHFGDGTRLSIL.